This T cell receptor beta chain derives from a study of shared clonotypes between healthy human individuals. The repertoire was sequenced with immunoSEQ multiplex PCR; TCRdb's copy has only in-frame clones and lacks some. Of about 1 million clones in the sample, 65% to 75% were seen once. CDR1 SGHKS and CDR2 YYEKEE come from the germline V gene (reference sequence). The V and J ends lost 4 bases and 2 bases respectively, with 15 bases between them. This CDR3 is 15 amino acids long. This TCR came from a man between 18 and 35 years old in good health. This chain connects TRBV5-5 to TRBJ1-2; D is perhaps TRBD1 (5 bases). Sequenced input: memory CD4+ T cells sorted from blood. The sample's subset: CD45RA-negative fraction. Here the CDR3 reads CASSPSSGQNYGYTF. The CDR3 DNA reads TGTGCCAGCAGCCCGTCATCGGGGCAGAACTATGGCTACACCTTC.